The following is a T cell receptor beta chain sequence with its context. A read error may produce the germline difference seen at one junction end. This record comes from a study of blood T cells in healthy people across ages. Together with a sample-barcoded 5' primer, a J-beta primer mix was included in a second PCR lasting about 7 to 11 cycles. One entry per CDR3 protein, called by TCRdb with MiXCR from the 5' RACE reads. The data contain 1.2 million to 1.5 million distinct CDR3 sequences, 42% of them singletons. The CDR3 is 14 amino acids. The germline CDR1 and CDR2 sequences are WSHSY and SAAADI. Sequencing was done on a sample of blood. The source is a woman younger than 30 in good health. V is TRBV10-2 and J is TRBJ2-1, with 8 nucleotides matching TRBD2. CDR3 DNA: TGCGCCGGCAGTGGTAGCGGGGCTTACAATGAGCAGTTCTTC. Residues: CAGSGSGAYNEQFF.